The 32 T cell receptor beta chains presented below share a single source sample, sequenced in a study of T cell repertoires in cytomegalovirus infection. TCRdb itself ran the reads through MiXCR, one entry per CDR3 protein. The repertoire consists of roughly 49,000 distinct CDR3 sequences, with 20% occurring once and the leading ten covering about 18%. For these receptors, no antigen is known. Sequencing used PBMCs, sequenced either directly or after in vitro stimulation (not recorded which). The receptors derive from a human donor in good health (CMV status not recorded). Some clones in this sample may be carry-over from other donors' samples.

This clonotype showed up just once. This sequence joins TRBV2 and TRBJ2-5, with D maybe TRBD2 (6 bases). The length of the CDR3 is 15 residues. In germline, CDR1 is SNHLY, CDR2 FYNNEI. V was pared by 5 bases and J by 5 bases, with 18 bases between. The CDR3 bases are TGTGCCAGCAGTACCGGGACTTCTTTTGGGGAGACCCAGTACTTC. Its translation is CASSTGTSFGETQYF.

This clonotype has ten or more counts. The chain combines TRBV12-3 or TRBV12-4 with TRBJ1-2; tentatively, D is TRBD1 (5 bases). Trimming removed 5 bases at V and 7 bases at J, with 11 bases between. CDR3 length: 12 residues. Here the CDR3 reads CASSLSRVGYTF. CDR3 sequence (DNA): TGTGCCAGCAGTCTGTCCAGGGTTGGCTACACCTTC.

The rearrangement links TRBV6-6 to TRBJ1-5; 9 nucleotides agree with TRBD1. V lost 6 bases to trimming and J lost 5 bases; unmatched junction nucleotides: 8. The CDR3 length is 15 residues. Looked up from germline, CDR1 is MNHNY and CDR2 is SVGAGI (reference sequence). DNA for the CDR3: TGTGCCAGCAGCCGGGACAGGGACGGGTATCAGCCCCAGCATTTT. This sequence encodes CASSRDRDGYQPQHF.

This clonotype showed up many times. This chain links TRBV20-1 with TRBJ2-3; TRBD2 aligns across 10 bases. The CDR3 has 13 amino acids. The V gene's germline CDR1 is DFQATT and CDR2 SNEGSKA (reference sequence). V was clipped by 6 bases and J by 4 bases; unmatched bases: 4. CDR3 residues: CSALAGASDTQYF. As DNA, the CDR3 is TGCAGTGCCCTAGCGGGAGCCTCAGATACGCAGTATTTT.

The chain carries TRBV19 and TRBJ2-1, with TRBD2 matching 8 bases. Germline CDR1 is LNHDA and CDR2 is SQIVND (reference sequence). The CDR3 contains 16 residues. The ends lost 2 bases at V and 4 bases at J; junction bases unmatched: 7. The CDR3 is CASSITRLATYNEQFF. DNA of the CDR3: TGTGCCAGTAGTATAACGAGACTAGCGACTTACAATGAGCAGTTCTTC.

The chain employs TRBV19 and TRBJ2-1; 14 bases fit TRBD2. This CDR3 region has 15 residues. Germline V gives CDR1 LNHDA, CDR2 SQIVND (reference sequence). The J segment lost 8 bases and the V segment lost 5 bases, leaving 5 bases of the junction unmatched. The CDR3 region is CASSPPGLAGDEQFF. Here the CDR3 DNA reads TGTGCCAGTAGTCCGCCGGGACTAGCGGGAGATGAGCAGTTCTTC. The complete variable domain, with remaining parts taken from reference TRBV19 and TRBJ2-1, reads DGGITQSPKYLFRKEGQNVTLSCEQNLNHDAMYWYRQDPGQGLRLIYYSQIVNDFQKGDIAEGYSVSREKKESFPLTVTSAQKNPTAFYLCASSPPGLAGDEQFFGPGTRLTVL.

Here the CDR3 reads CSASPTDEVYNEQFF. The CDR3 DNA sequence: TGCAGTGCTTCCCCGACAGATGAGGTCTACAATGAGCAGTTCTTC. The rearrangement links TRBV20-1 to TRBJ2-1; D possibly corresponds to TRBD1 (5 bases). Germline V gene sequence: CDR1 DFQATT, CDR2 SNEGSKA (reference sequence). Trimming shortened V by 5 bases and J by 3 bases, and 17 bases separated the two germline ends. The CDR3 totals 15 residues.

By share, this clonotype ranks as large. J is TRBJ2-3 and V is TRBV7-2, with 8 bases identical to TRBD2. Germline trimming cut 8 bases from V and 5 bases from J; bases unmatched to any gene: 12. The length of the CDR3 is 15 residues. From germline, CDR1 is SGHTA and CDR2 FQGNSA. The CDR3 nucleotides read TGTGCCAGCCTACCGGCCGGGAGGGCCGGAGATACGCAGTATTTT. It yields the protein CASLPAGRAGDTQYF.

This clonotype is medium-sized within its sample. The chain couples TRBV6-2 or TRBV6-3 to TRBJ2-3, with D maybe TRBD2 (6 bases). V was cut by 6 bases and J by 4 bases, with 17 bases left in between. The CDR3 contains 15 residues. Germline V gives CDR1 MNHEY, CDR2 SVGEGT. CDR3 loop: CASSLIPGLADTQYF. The CDR3 DNA reads as TGTGCCAGCAGCCTTATCCCGGGACTTGCAGATACGCAGTATTTT.

This clonotype was counted ten times or more. As DNA, the CDR3 is TGTGCCAGCAGCTTGTGGGTATCCGAGCAGTACTTC. Translation: CASSLWVSEQYF. The chain couples TRBV5-6 to TRBJ2-7; D not certain. Trimming took 1 base from V and 6 from J, leaving 8 bases between them. The CDR3 sequence is 12 residues long. Looked up from germline, CDR1 is SGHDT and CDR2 is YYEEEE.

This clonotype has at least ten counts. The chain has TRBV2 and TRBJ2-5; weak D call: TRBD2 (5 bases). The CDR3 covers 14 residues. V was cut by 5 bases and J by 2 bases, with 12 bases left in between. Germline V lookup: CDR1 SNHLY, CDR2 FYNNEI. The CDR3 here is CASSYQPGQETQYF. The CDR3 DNA is TGTGCCAGCAGTTATCAACCGGGACAAGAGACCCAGTACTTC.

This clonotype was observed at least ten times. The chain couples TRBV7-9 to TRBJ1-2, with TRBD1 matching 8 bases. Trimming cost V 4 bases and J 8 bases; bases outside gene matches: 12. Germline loops: CDR1 SEHNR, CDR2 FQNEAQ (reference sequence). This CDR3 region has 15 residues. As DNA, the CDR3 is TGTGCCAGCAGCTCAACCGGACAGGGAGTAGAGGGCTACACCTTC. Its protein is CASSSTGQGVEGYTF.

This clonotype was observed at least ten times. The rearrangement uses TRBV7-2 and TRBJ2-5; no firm D call. This CDR3 comprises 14 residues. Germline-derived CDR1 and CDR2 are SGHTA and FQGNSA. V dropped 3 bases and J dropped 2 bases, with 10 bases sitting between them. The chain's CDR3 is CASSFGGRQETQYF. The CDR3 DNA reads TGTGCCAGCAGCTTTGGCGGTAGACAAGAGACCCAGTACTTC.

The genes are TRBV6-2 or TRBV6-3 and TRBJ2-7, with TRBD1 matching 10 bases. Per the germline V gene, CDR1 is MNHEY and CDR2 is SVGEGT. CDR3 length: 14 amino acids. V gave up 7 bases and J gave up 3 bases; unmatched junction bases: 6. The CDR3 sequence is CASTTGTGVYEQYF. The DNA for the CDR3 is TGTGCCAGCACCACGGGGACAGGGGTCTACGAGCAGTACTTC.

The rearrangement uses TRBV10-2 and TRBJ2-7, with 8 positions matching TRBD2. CDR1 is WSHSY and CDR2 is SAAADI in the germline V gene. CDR3 length: 15 amino acids. V was clipped by 10 bases and J by 4 bases; unmatched bases: 15. The CDR3 sequence: CATSRGVIAGYEQYF. CDR3 DNA sequence: TGCGCCACCTCTAGGGGGGTAATAGCGGGGTACGAGCAGTACTTC.

Judged by abundance, this clonotype is large. The chain combines TRBV29-1 with TRBJ1-1; 9 nucleotides line up with TRBD1. The CDR3 totals 16 residues. Germline lookup yields CDR1 SQVTM and CDR2 ANQGSEA. J gave up 0 bases and V 4 bases, and 9 bases lay outside the gene matches. The CDR3 DNA follows: TGCAGCGTTGTCAGGGCGGACAGGGGCATGAACACTGAAGCTTTCTTT. Its translation is CSVVRADRGMNTEAFF.

This clonotype was picked up a small number of times. The chain couples TRBV15 to TRBJ2-1, with D hard to call. The CDR3 is 16 residues long. V gave up 3 bases and J gave up 2 bases, with 14 bases separating them. Germline V gene sequence: CDR1 LNHNV, CDR2 YYDKDF (reference sequence). Here the CDR3 reads CATSSYLPITYNEQFF. CDR3 nucleotide sequence: TGTGCCACCAGCAGTTACCTCCCTATTACCTACAATGAGCAGTTCTTC.

The chain carries TRBV7-6 and TRBJ2-7, with a tentative D call TRBD2 (6 bases). There are 16 residues in the CDR3. The germline V gene has CDR1 SGHVS and CDR2 FNYEAQ. V was trimmed by 3 bases and J by 11 bases, leaving 26 bases between them. The CDR3 DNA follows: TGTGCCAGCAGCTTGGCACGACAAGTGGTTTCGGGAGAGGAGTACTTC. This codes for CASSLARQVVSGEEYF.

This clonotype has a count of ten or more. The genes are TRBV7-2 and TRBJ2-2; 9 nucleotides line up with TRBD2. The CDR3 is 14 residues long. The ends lost 6 bases at V and 5 bases at J; junction bases unmatched: 4. Germline values: CDR1 SGHTA, CDR2 FQGNSA. This chain's CDR3 is CASSWTSDTGELFF. Here the CDR3 DNA reads TGTGCCAGCAGTTGGACTAGCGATACCGGGGAGCTGTTTTTT.

This clonotype was observed at least ten times. This chain joins TRBV7-2 and TRBJ2-5; D uncertain. Germline V gives CDR1 SGHTA, CDR2 FQGNSA. Deletions cut 5 bases from V and 8 bases from J, with 12 bases between. This CDR3 region has 12 residues. The CDR3 coding sequence is TGTGCCAGCAGCACCCCCGAGCCCACCCAGTACTTC. It specifies CASSTPEPTQYF.

This chain links TRBV10-3 with TRBJ1-2; D gene uncertain. The germline CDR1 and CDR2 sequences are ENHRY and SYGVKD. The CDR3 has 13 residues. Between the trimmed V and J ends, which lost 8 bases and 3 bases, there was a span of 13 bases. CDR3 in amino acids: CAIALTAYYGYTF. CDR3 DNA: TGTGCCATCGCCCTAACAGCTTACTATGGCTACACCTTC.

This clonotype appeared many times. This chain connects TRBV5-4 to TRBJ1-6; D not resolved. The CDR3 covers 14 residues. The germline gives CDR1 SGHNT, CDR2 YYREEE (reference sequence). V gave up 3 bases and J gave up 7 bases, with 11 bases separating them. CDR3 DNA sequence: TGTGCCAGCAGCTCTCGGACCTTGAATTCACCCCTCCACTTT. Amino acid sequence: CASSSRTLNSPLHF.

Concerning this clonotype itself: This clone may be a read error of a much larger clone one base away. J is TRBJ1-1 and V is TRBV15; D uncertain. V was cut by 0 bases and J by 6 bases, with 14 bases left in between. Germline-derived CDR1 and CDR2 are LNHNV and YYDKDF (reference sequence). CDR3 size: 15 residues. The CDR3 nucleotides are TGTGCCACCAGCAGAGATAGTGAGGGATACTCTGAAGCTTTCTTT. It is translated as CATSRDSEGYSEAFF.

This clonotype was recorded many times. V gene TRBV7-2 combines with J gene TRBJ2-3; D is unclear. The CDR3 is 14 residues long. CDR1 SGHTA and CDR2 FQGNSA come from the germline V gene. The V end lost 0 bases, the J end lost 5 bases, and 9 bases lay between the germline ends. The CDR3 sequence is CASSLAFWGDTQYF. Written as DNA, the CDR3 is TGTGCCAGCAGCTTAGCGTTTTGGGGAGATACGCAGTATTTT.

As regards this clonotype: With a much larger clone just one base away, this may be a read error. The chain joins TRBV20-1 to TRBJ2-5; no definite D call. Trimming removed 3 bases from V and 4 bases from J, with 12 bases in between. Germline V lookup: CDR1 DFQATT, CDR2 SNEGSKA (reference sequence). The CDR3 has 13 residues. The CDR3 protein is CSASFQEPETQYF. The CDR3 DNA is TGCAGTGCTAGCTTCCAAGAACCAGAGACCCAGTACTTC.

The V call is TRBV5-1, the J call TRBJ1-1, with D hard to call. CDR3 size: 14 residues. CDR1 is SGHRS, CDR2 YFSETQ, per germline. Trimming removed 0 bases from V and 3 bases from J, with 9 bases in between. CDR3 DNA: TGCGCCAGCAGCTTGGCCCGGGATTACACTGAAGCTTTCTTT. It translates to CASSLARDYTEAFF.

This clonotype was counted only a few times. J is TRBJ1-3 and V is TRBV25-1; tentatively, D is TRBD1 (5 bases). V lost 5 bases, J lost 10 bases, and 12 bases lay in between. The CDR3 has 12 amino acids. CDR1 and CDR2 from the germline V gene are MGHDK and SYGVNS. The CDR3 here is CASSSGARTIYF. As DNA, the CDR3 is TGTGCCAGCAGTTCCGGGGCCCGGACCATATATTTT.

The chain is built from TRBV5-6 and TRBJ2-5; the D is unclear. The CDR3 loop spans 14 amino acids. The V and J ends lost 4 bases and 4 bases respectively, with 14 bases between them. Germline V gives CDR1 SGHDT, CDR2 YYEEEE. The CDR3 nucleotides read TGTGCCAGCAGCCGACCGGGTTTTCGAGAGACCCAGTACTTC. This gives the protein CASSRPGFRETQYF.

This clonotype has ten or more counts. The chain employs TRBV7-9 and TRBJ2-1; D tentatively fits TRBD1 or TRBD2 (5 bases each). The CDR3 is 13 residues long. The germline CDR1 and CDR2 sequences are SEHNR and FQNEAQ (reference sequence). Trimming removed 1 base at V and 10 bases at J, with 11 bases between. CDR3 bases: TGTGCCAGCAGCTTAGGAGGGGTTCGAGAGCAGTTCTTC. It encodes CASSLGGVREQFF.

A remark on this clonotype: One end of the junction does not line up with germline, which may come from a read error. J is TRBJ2-3 and V is TRBV2, with 7 bases matching TRBD1. Germline assignment: CDR1 SNHLY and CDR2 FYNNEI. The CDR3 totals 15 residues. CDR3 amino acids: CASNEGGGRTDTQYF. As DNA, the CDR3 is TGTGCCAGCAATGAAGGGGGCGGCCGCACAGATACGCAGTATTTT.

V gene TRBV15 combines with J gene TRBJ1-5; the D gene is possibly TRBD1 (5 bases). V was trimmed by 1 base and J by 5 bases, leaving 12 bases between them. The germline gives CDR1 LNHNV, CDR2 YYDKDF (reference sequence). The CDR3 is 15 residues long. The CDR3 here is CATSRGQGRDQPQHF. In DNA, the CDR3 is TGTGCCACCAGCAGAGGGCAGGGAAGAGATCAGCCCCAGCATTTT.

V gene TRBV19 combines with J gene TRBJ1-5; no firm D call. Trimming stripped 4 bases from V and 3 bases from J, with 10 bases between. Germline V gene data show CDR1 as LNHDA and CDR2 as SQIVND (reference sequence). The CDR3 is made up of 14 amino acids. The CDR3, as DNA: TGTGCCAGTAGTAGGGAAGGGTTCAATCAGCCCCAGCATTTT. Its protein product is CASSREGFNQPQHF.